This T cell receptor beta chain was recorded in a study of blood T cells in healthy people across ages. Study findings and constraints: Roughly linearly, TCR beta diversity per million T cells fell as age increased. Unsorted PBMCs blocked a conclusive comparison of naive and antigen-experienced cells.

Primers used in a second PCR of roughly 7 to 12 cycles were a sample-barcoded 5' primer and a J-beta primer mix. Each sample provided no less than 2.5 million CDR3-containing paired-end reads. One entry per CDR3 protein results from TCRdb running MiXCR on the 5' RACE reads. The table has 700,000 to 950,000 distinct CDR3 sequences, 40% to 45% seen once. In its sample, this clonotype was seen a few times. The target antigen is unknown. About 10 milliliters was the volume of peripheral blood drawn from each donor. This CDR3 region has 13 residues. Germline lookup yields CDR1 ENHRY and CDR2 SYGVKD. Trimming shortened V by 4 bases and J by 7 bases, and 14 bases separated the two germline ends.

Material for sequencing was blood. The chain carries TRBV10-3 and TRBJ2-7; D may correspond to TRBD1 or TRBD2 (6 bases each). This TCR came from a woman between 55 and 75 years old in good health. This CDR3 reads CAISGGALREQYF. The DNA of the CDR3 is TGTGCCATCAGTGGGGGGGCTTTACGAGAGCAGTACTTC.